This T cell receptor beta chain was documented in a study of blood T cell repertoires in COVID-19. As for the study in general: Material from acute and convalescent COVID-19 was sourced from the United States, Italy and Spain. T cells, B-cell-depleted T cells, or PBMCs supplied cDNA or gDNA.

Original analysis: Estimation of nucleated cell counts relied on the amplification of reference gene primers. Clones were read by immunoSEQ multiplex PCR, and TCRdb kept only the in-frame ones, dropping some. The DNA gave D and trimming, while V, J and clone size come from that table. The data show 120,000 to 150,000 clones, approximately 90% seen once. The sample holds one count of this clone. V was pared by 5 bases and J by 8 bases, with 7 bases between. The CDR3 length is 11 residues. Germline V lookup: CDR1 SNHLY, CDR2 FYNNEI. Source material: peripheral blood. The chain recombines TRBV2 with TRBJ2-1; possible D gene TRBD1, 5 bases. The receptor was isolated from a human donor in a cohort sampled during active COVID-19. The CDR3: CASSRGDEQFF. CDR3 bases: TGTGCCAGCAGTAGGGGCGATGAGCAGTTCTTC.